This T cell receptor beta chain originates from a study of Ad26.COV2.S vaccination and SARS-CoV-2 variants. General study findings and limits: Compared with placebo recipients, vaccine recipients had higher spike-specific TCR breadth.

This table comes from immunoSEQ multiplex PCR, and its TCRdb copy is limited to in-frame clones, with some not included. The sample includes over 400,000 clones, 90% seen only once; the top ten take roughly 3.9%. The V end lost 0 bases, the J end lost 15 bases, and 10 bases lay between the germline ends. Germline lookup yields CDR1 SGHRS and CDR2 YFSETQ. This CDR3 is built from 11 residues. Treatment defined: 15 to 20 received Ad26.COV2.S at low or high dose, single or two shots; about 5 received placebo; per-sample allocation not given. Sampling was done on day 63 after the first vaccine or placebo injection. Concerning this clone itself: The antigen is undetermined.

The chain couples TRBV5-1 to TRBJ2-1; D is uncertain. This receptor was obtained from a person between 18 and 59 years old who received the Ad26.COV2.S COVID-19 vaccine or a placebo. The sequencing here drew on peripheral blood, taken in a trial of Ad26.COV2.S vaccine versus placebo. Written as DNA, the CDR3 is TGCGCCAGCAGCTTGGGGCTATTACGGTTCTTC. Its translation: CASSLGLLRFF. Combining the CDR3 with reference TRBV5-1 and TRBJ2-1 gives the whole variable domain KAGVTQTPRYLIKTRGQQVTLSCSPISGHRSVSWYQQTPGQGLQFLFEYFSETQRNKGNFPGRFSGRQFSNSRSEMNVSTLELGDSALYLCASSLGLLRFFGPGTRLTVL.